These 31 T cell receptor beta chains were sequenced from one sample in a study of blood T cell repertoires in COVID-19. Repertoires were generated with immunoSEQ multiplex PCR, while TCRdb's copy carries only in-frame clones and drops some. The sample contains over 200,000 clones, about 90% of which appear only once. The sample taken for sequencing was peripheral blood. Receptor source: a woman aged 45-65 years with acute or convalescent COVID-19.

The chain carries TRBV24-1 and TRBJ2-6; 8 nucleotides agree with TRBD1. The CDR3 has 19 amino acids. Per germline, CDR1 KGHDR and CDR2 SFDVKD. The junction had 11 bases not matched to a gene; V was cut back by 4 bases and J by 1 base. The CDR3 loop reads CATSEAYAGGSSGANVLTF. Here the CDR3 DNA reads TGTGCCACCAGTGAAGCTTATGCAGGGGGCTCATCTGGGGCCAACGTCCTGACTTTC.

This clone has just one count. This rearrangement joins TRBV10-3 to TRBJ2-7, with 8 bases aligning to TRBD1. Unmatched junction bases numbered 6, after V lost 6 bases and J lost 2 bases. Germline V gene data show CDR1 as ENHRY and CDR2 as SYGVKD. This CDR3 has 14 amino acids. CDR3 nucleotides: TGTGCCATCAGACAGGGACAGGTAGCCTACGAGCAGTACTTC. Protein sequence: CAIRQGQVAYEQYF.

The J gene is TRBJ1-2, the V gene TRBV2; no firm D call. This CDR3 is 13 amino acids long. Germline V lookup: CDR1 SNHLY, CDR2 FYNNEI. Trimming stripped 2 bases from V and 8 bases from J, with 12 bases between. The CDR3 reads CASSELWGGGYTF. CDR3 nucleotide sequence: TGTGCCAGCAGTGAATTATGGGGAGGAGGCTACACCTTC.

V usage is TRBV19 and J usage is TRBJ2-3; TRBD2 aligns across 7 bases. Germline V gives CDR1 LNHDA, CDR2 SQIVND (reference sequence). Unmatched junction bases numbered 15, after V lost 5 bases and J lost 1 base. The CDR3 consists of 18 residues. CDR3 residues: CASSSRAGRLKGTDTQYF. The DNA of the CDR3 is TGTGCCAGTAGTTCAAGAGCGGGAAGGCTTAAGGGCACAGATACGCAGTATTTT.

The chain carries TRBV28 and TRBJ1-1; 9 nucleotides match TRBD1. V trimming: 6 bases; J trimming: 10 bases; junction bases outside the gene matches: 6. Looked up from germline, CDR1 is MDHEN and CDR2 is SYDVKM. The CDR3 consists of 12 residues. This chain's CDR3 is CASRGQGSVAFF. The DNA for the CDR3 is TGTGCCAGCAGAGGACAGGGGAGCGTAGCTTTCTTT.

This rearrangement joins TRBV5-5 to TRBJ2-7; D is possibly TRBD2 (7 bases). The V gene lost 5 bases and the J gene lost 3 bases, with 18 bases spanning the gap. The CDR3 runs 15 residues. Germline CDR1 reads SGHKS; CDR2 reads YYEKEE (reference sequence). CDR3 protein: CASRHGPGGHYEQYF. CDR3 nucleotides: TGTGCCAGCAGACACGGACCGGGGGGCCACTACGAGCAGTACTTC.

The DNA for the CDR3 is TGTGCCAGCAGTTTATCATACAGGGGACCCTATAATTCACCCCTCCACTTT. Protein sequence: CASSLSYRGPYNSPLHF. The chain uses TRBV28 and TRBJ1-6; 7 positions match TRBD1. V trimming: 1 base; J trimming: 2 bases; junction bases outside the gene matches: 5. CDR1 is MDHEN and CDR2 is SYDVKM in the germline V gene. This CDR3 has 17 residues.

The rearrangement links TRBV11-2 to TRBJ1-1, with D perhaps matching TRBD1 (5 bases). Per the germline V gene, CDR1 is SGHAT and CDR2 is FQNNGV. V lost 5 bases, J lost 0 bases, and 7 bases lay in between. The CDR3 covers 13 residues. DNA for the CDR3: TGTGCCAGCAGCGGCAGGGTGAACACTGAAGCTTTCTTT. It codes for CASSGRVNTEAFF.

The chain recombines TRBV10-3 with TRBJ1-1, with D hard to call. This CDR3 comprises 12 residues. Trimming took 3 bases from V and 4 from J, leaving 6 bases between them. Germline V CDR1 and CDR2: ENHRY, SYGVKD. CDR3 protein: CAISDSGTEAFF. CDR3 DNA sequence: TGTGCCATCAGTGATTCAGGCACTGAAGCTTTCTTT.

This clone has just one count. The V call is TRBV7-2, the J call TRBJ2-7; 7 bases match TRBD2. Germline CDR1 SGHTA, CDR2 FQGNSA. The CDR3 loop spans 14 amino acids. V was pared by 4 bases and J by 5 bases, with 8 bases of the junction left unmatched. CDR3 nucleotides: TGTGCCAGCAGCTCGCGGGAGTCGGGGAACGAGCAGTACTTC. Encoded protein: CASSSRESGNEQYF. Based on the CDR3 plus reference TRBV7-2 and TRBJ2-7, the full variable domain is GAGVSQSPSNKVTEKGKDVELRCDPISGHTALYWYRQSLGQGLEFLIYFQGNSAPDKSGLPSDRFSAERTGGSVSTLTIQRTQQEDSAVYLCASSSRESGNEQYFGPGTRLTVT.

Only a few counts were recorded for this clone. The chain recombines TRBV28 with TRBJ1-4; 8 bases fit TRBD1. Germline V gene data show CDR1 as MDHEN and CDR2 as SYDVKM. The CDR3 is made up of 17 amino acids. Trimming removed 6 bases from V and 5 bases from J; junction bases left unmatched: 14. The CDR3 loop reads CASSLLGVGQGNEKLFF. DNA of the CDR3: TGTGCCAGCAGCTTGTTAGGGGTTGGACAGGGCAATGAAAAACTGTTTTTT.

The rearrangement links TRBV5-8 to TRBJ2-1, with 12 bases matching TRBD1. Germline lookup yields CDR1 SGHTS and CDR2 YDEGEE. V trimming: 2 bases; J trimming: 7 bases; junction bases outside the gene matches: 10. This CDR3 contains 17 residues. The CDR3 is CASSFHPGQGALNEQFF. CDR3 sequence (DNA): TGTGCCAGCAGCTTTCACCCGGGACAGGGGGCGTTGAATGAGCAGTTCTTC.

V gene TRBV10-3 combines with J gene TRBJ1-2, with D maybe TRBD1 (5 bases). CDR1 is ENHRY, CDR2 SYGVKD, per germline. The length of the CDR3 is 14 residues. Deletions cut 4 bases from V and 0 bases from J, with 9 bases between. The CDR3 bases are TGTGCCATCAGTGGACAGCAAGCTAACTATGGCTACACCTTC. It yields the protein CAISGQQANYGYTF.

The genes are TRBV6-2 or TRBV6-3 and TRBJ2-5; D might be TRBD2 (6 bases). Germline CDR1 MNHEY, CDR2 SVGEGT. The CDR3 consists of 15 residues. Trimming removed 6 bases from V and 3 bases from J, with 17 bases in between. The CDR3 reads CASSFLTSLKETQYF. The CDR3 nucleotides are TGTGCCAGCAGCTTCCTAACTAGCCTGAAAGAGACCCAGTACTTC.

This rearrangement joins TRBV5-1 to TRBJ2-4; D perhaps matches TRBD2 (7 bases). Per germline, CDR1 SGHRS and CDR2 YFSETQ. The CDR3 loop spans 16 amino acids. Trimming took 0 bases from V and 8 from J, leaving 18 bases between them. The CDR3 DNA follows: TGCGCCAGCAGCTTGGCTTTAGGGGGGGCGTCGGACATTCAGTACTTC. It yields the protein CASSLALGGASDIQYF.

The table lists this clone with a count of one. The chain is built from TRBV27 and TRBJ2-4; D is possibly TRBD2 (5 bases). The V and J ends lost 5 bases and 1 base respectively, with 15 bases between them. The CDR3 length is 16 residues. Germline lookup yields CDR1 MNHEY and CDR2 SMNVEV (reference sequence). The CDR3: CASSPGIQAAKNIQYF. The CDR3 bases are TGTGCCAGCAGTCCGGGGATCCAAGCGGCCAAAAACATTCAGTACTTC.

The chain employs TRBV25-1 and TRBJ1-2, with 7 bases lining up with TRBD1. Germline V gene lookup returns CDR1 MGHDK and CDR2 SYGVNS. V gave up 2 bases and J gave up 7 bases; unmatched junction bases: 7. The CDR3 is 14 residues long. In DNA form, the CDR3 reads TGTGCCAGCAGTGAAGATTGGACAGGAGGTGGCTACACCTTC. This translates into CASSEDWTGGGYTF.

The chain carries TRBV9 and TRBJ1-1, with 8 bases that match TRBD1. The V and J ends lost 0 bases and 5 bases, in that order; junction bases with no gene match: 6. Germline V gives CDR1 SGDLS, CDR2 YYNGEE. The CDR3 has 15 residues. CDR3 loop: CASSVAVRGLTEAFF. CDR3 DNA: TGTGCCAGCAGCGTAGCTGTCAGGGGGCTGACTGAAGCTTTCTTT.

The V call is TRBV10-3, the J call TRBJ1-5; a weak D match, TRBD1 (6 bases). The CDR3 is made up of 17 amino acids. The germline V and J ends were trimmed by 10 bases and 2 bases, with 24 bases remaining between them. CDR1 and CDR2 from the germline V gene are ENHRY and SYGVKD. Written as DNA, the CDR3 is TGTGCCAACGGCCGGGACATCCTTCCACATGGCAATCAGCCCCAGCATTTT. Its protein is CANGRDILPHGNQPQHF.

The V gene is TRBV5-1, the J gene TRBJ1-1; TRBD1 matches 7 bases. Per the germline V gene, CDR1 is SGHRS and CDR2 is YFSETQ. Trimming cost V 3 bases and J 5 bases; bases outside gene matches: 4. The CDR3 contains 13 residues. DNA for the CDR3: TGCGCCAGCAGCTCCCAGGGGGAAACTGAAGCTTTCTTT. Protein: CASSSQGETEAFF. Looking up the rest from reference TRBV5-1 and TRBJ1-1 gives the full variable domain: KAGVTQTPRYLIKTRGQQVTLSCSPISGHRSVSWYQQTPGQGLQFLFEYFSETQRNKGNFPGRFSGRQFSNSRSEMNVSTLELGDSALYLCASSSQGETEAFFGQGTRLTVV.

This clone was detected once. This chain uses TRBV9 with TRBJ2-7; 9 bases fit TRBD2. With 4 bases clipped from V and 5 bases from J, the junction kept 10 bases outside the gene matches. Germline V gene sequence: CDR1 SGDLS, CDR2 YYNGEE. The CDR3 consists of 15 residues. CDR3: CASSPAVTSGDEQYF. The CDR3 region has the DNA TGTGCCAGCAGCCCAGCGGTGACTAGCGGCGACGAGCAGTACTTC.

This rearrangement joins TRBV10-3 to TRBJ2-3; 9 nucleotides align to TRBD2. The CDR3 is 15 residues long. The junction had 3 bases not matched to a gene; V was cut back by 5 bases and J by 0 bases. CDR1 and CDR2 from the germline V gene are ENHRY and SYGVKD. As DNA, the CDR3 is TGTGCCATCAGTAGACTAGCGGTTAGCACAGATACGCAGTATTTT. It is translated as CAISRLAVSTDTQYF.

This clone appeared once. The V gene is TRBV28, the J gene TRBJ2-3; D not certain. The CDR3 loop spans 12 amino acids. V lost 1 base and J lost 6, with 5 bases in between. Germline values: CDR1 MDHEN, CDR2 SYDVKM. The CDR3 protein is CASSLFRDTQYF. The DNA for the CDR3 is TGTGCCAGCAGTTTATTCCGGGATACGCAGTATTTT.

The J gene is TRBJ1-1, the V gene TRBV11-2, with D unclear. Trimming removed 0 bases at V and 2 bases at J, with 16 bases between. The germline V gene has CDR1 SGHAT and CDR2 FQNNGV. The CDR3 is made up of 17 amino acids. CDR3 protein: CASSLDPSGRKNTEAFF. CDR3 nucleotides: TGTGCCAGCAGCTTAGATCCCAGCGGACGAAAAAACACTGAAGCTTTCTTT.

CDR3 loop: CSVGSSGKGEQYF. DNA for the CDR3: TGCAGCGTTGGGTCCAGCGGGAAGGGCGAGCAGTACTTC. V is TRBV29-1 and J is TRBJ2-7; 7 bases map to TRBD2. The trim removed 4 bases at V and 6 bases at J, leaving 9 bases unmatched. This CDR3 contains 13 residues. CDR1 is SQVTM and CDR2 is ANQGSEA in the germline V gene.

This sequence joins TRBV15 and TRBJ2-1; TRBD2 matches at 15 bases. With V trimmed by 5 bases and J by 7 bases, 3 bases remained unmatched. Germline V gene lookup returns CDR1 LNHNV and CDR2 YYDKDF (reference sequence). The length of the CDR3 is 15 residues. The CDR3: CATSRGLAGGNEQFF. CDR3 bases: TGTGCCACCAGCCGGGGACTAGCGGGAGGAAATGAGCAGTTCTTC.

The sample holds one count of this clone. The V and J genes are TRBV7-2 and TRBJ2-2, with 11 bases identical to TRBD2. Germline CDR1 reads SGHTA; CDR2 reads FQGNSA. The CDR3 covers 14 residues. With 4 bases clipped from V and 5 bases from J, the junction kept 0 bases outside the gene matches. The CDR3 DNA follows: TGTGCCAGCAGCTGGACTAGCGGGACCGGGGAGCTGTTTTTT. Translated, it gives CASSWTSGTGELFF.

The chain carries TRBV19 and TRBJ2-5, with TRBD1 matching 8 bases. The V segment lost 6 bases and the J segment 5 bases; nucleotides outside the gene matches: 8. The CDR3 contains 14 residues. The germline CDR1 and CDR2 sequences are LNHDA and SQIVND (reference sequence). CDR3 nucleotides: TGTGCCAGTAGGGCACAGGGGGTTGCGGAGACCCAGTACTTC. This encodes CASRAQGVAETQYF.

This clone was recorded once. The chain recombines TRBV2 with TRBJ2-3; D is ambiguous. Germline V CDR1 and CDR2: SNHLY, FYNNEI. The CDR3 has 14 amino acids. V was pared by 8 bases and J by 2 bases, with 14 bases between. CDR3 sequence: CASRSARHTDTQYF. CDR3 DNA sequence: TGTGCCAGCCGATCCGCGCGACACACAGATACGCAGTATTTT.

The chain recombines TRBV27 with TRBJ2-3, with D possibly matching TRBD2 (6 bases). The germline CDR1 and CDR2 sequences are MNHEY and SMNVEV (reference sequence). Deletions cut 5 bases from V and 0 bases from J, with 9 bases between. There are 14 residues in the CDR3. The CDR3 here is CASSPGTSTDTQYF. Written as DNA, the CDR3 is TGTGCCAGCAGTCCAGGGACTAGCACAGATACGCAGTATTTT.

The chain uses TRBV28 and TRBJ2-7, with a weak D call TRBD2 (6 bases). CDR3 length: 17 amino acids. In germline, CDR1 is MDHEN, CDR2 SYDVKM. The germline V and J ends were trimmed by 2 bases and 3 bases, with 20 bases remaining between them. CDR3: CASSLPPGLSTDYEQYF. The DNA for the CDR3 is TGTGCCAGCAGTTTACCGCCGGGACTGTCGACGGACTACGAGCAGTACTTC.